These 30 T cell receptor beta chains originate from one sample sequenced in a study of tumor and adjacent non-tumor tissue in lung cancer. A modified ARM-PCR protocol with three rounds of nested PCR amplified TCRbeta. TCRdb recomputed calls from the multiplex PCR reads with MiXCR, one row per CDR3 protein. The table includes 75,000 to 95,000 distinct CDR3 sequences, just over 65% detected once. The template was RNA from unsorted bulk tissue. Sequenced sample: lung tumor tissue. The source of these receptors is a man aged 55-75 years with non-small cell lung cancer.

The chain is built from TRBV29-1 and TRBJ1-5; the D gene is possibly TRBD1 (6 bases). Trimming pared 7 bases from V and 6 bases from J, leaving 16 bases between. This CDR3 spans 13 amino acids. CDR1 and CDR2 (germline): SQVTM, ANQGSEA. This chain's CDR3 is CSGQDRWGQPQHF. The CDR3 bases are TGCAGCGGTCAAGACAGGTGGGGTCAGCCCCAGCATTTT.

V and J are TRBV4-1 and TRBJ2-3, with 7 nucleotides matching TRBD2. The CDR3 is 17 amino acids. The germline CDR1 and CDR2 sequences are MGHRA and YSYEKL. The CDR3 DNA is TGCTTCAGCAGCCAAGAGTGGGGCGGGAGTCCCACTGATACGCAGTATTTT. Amino acids: CFSSQEWGGSPTDTQYF.

Comment on this clonotype: One end of the junction fails to match germline, which may point to a read error. This chain joins TRBV20-1 and TRBJ1-5; 8 nucleotides line up with TRBD1. CDR1 DFQATT and CDR2 SNEGSKA come from the germline V gene (reference sequence). CDR3 length equals 15 residues. The DNA for the CDR3 is TGCAGTGCTACCGAGACAGGGGCGGGCAATCAACCCCAGCATTTT. As protein: CSATETGAGNQPQHF.

Remarks on this clonotype: The junction departs from germline at one end; a sequencing error may be responsible. V usage is TRBV5-6 and J usage is TRBJ2-3; D uncertain. The CDR3 is made up of 13 amino acids. Germline assignment: CDR1 SGHDT and CDR2 YYEEEE. The CDR3 DNA sequence: TGTACCAGCATCTTACCGGGCCTCGATACGCAGTATTTT. Protein: CTSILPGLDTQYF.

With regard to this clonotype: Compared with germline, one end of the junction differs, possibly owing to a read error. This rearrangement joins TRBV12-3 or TRBV12-4 to TRBJ2-7; a weak D match, TRBD1 (6 bases). This CDR3 region has 14 residues. The CDR3 sequence: CASSLWSGAYEQYF. CDR3 nucleotides: TGTGCCAGCAGTTTGTGGTCAGGGGCCTACGAGCAATACTTC.

The chain uses TRBV6-5 and TRBJ2-2; 10 bases are a match to TRBD1. CDR1 is MNHEY, CDR2 SVGAGI, per germline. The CDR3 is made up of 14 amino acids. For the CDR3, the DNA is TGTGTCAACAGTGACAGGGGGCTAACCGGGGAGCTGTTTTTT. Encoded protein: CVNSDRGLTGELFF.

The chain is built from TRBV5-4 and TRBJ2-3; the match to TRBD2 covers 7 bases. The CDR3 contains 18 residues. V was pared by 3 bases and J by 6 bases, with 19 bases of the junction left unmatched. Germline V lookup: CDR1 SGHNT, CDR2 YYREEE (reference sequence). The CDR3 reads CASSSPVMKRGSMDTQYF. The CDR3 DNA reads as TGTGCCAGCAGCTCGCCCGTGATGAAGCGGGGTAGCATGGATACGCAGTATTTT.

This clonotype was detected ten times or more. The chain couples TRBV20-1 to TRBJ2-7; D is ambiguous. The CDR3 extends over 11 amino acids. Trimming cost V 3 bases and J 5 bases, with 8 bases left between them. From germline, CDR1 is DFQATT and CDR2 SNEGSKA (reference sequence). CDR3 nucleotide sequence: TGCAGTGCTAGTTTTAGGGACGAGCAGTACTTC. Residues: CSASFRDEQYF.

As for this clonotype: An end of the junction differs from the germline gene, which may be a read error. The chain links TRBV29-1 to TRBJ2-2; 13 bases are shared with TRBD2. Germline CDR1 reads SQVTM; CDR2 reads ANQGSEA. The CDR3 spans 14 residues. CDR3 nucleotides: TGCAGCGTAGTAGGACTAGCGGGAGACAGGGACCTGTTTTTT. Its protein is CSVVGLAGDRDLFF.

To note about this clonotype: Since a much larger clone is just one base distant, this may be a read error. This sequence joins TRBV28 and TRBJ2-1; no definite D call. The CDR3 has 11 amino acids. Germline CDR1 reads MDHEN; CDR2 reads SYDVKM. For the CDR3, the DNA is TGTACCAGCAGCCCGCGGTTTGAGCAGTTCTTC. Amino acid sequence: CTSSPRFEQFF.

To note about this clonotype: The junction departs from the called germline gene at one end, perhaps through a read error. The chain links TRBV6-2 or TRBV6-3 to TRBJ1-1; TRBD1 might be the D (6 bases). The CDR3 runs to 13 residues. From germline, CDR1 is MNHEY and CDR2 SVGEGT. The CDR3, as DNA: TGTGCCAGCAGTTACAGGGACAACACTGAGGCTTCCTTT. It yields the protein CASSYRDNTEASF.

The sample holds a few counts of this clonotype. Germline is not matched at one junction end, which may reflect a read error. The chain joins TRBV20-1 to TRBJ2-7, with TRBD2 as a possible D gene (5 bases). The CDR3 has 15 residues. Per germline, CDR1 DFQATT and CDR2 SNEGSKA (reference sequence). The CDR3 loop is CSVRGLRASNYEQYF. DNA of the CDR3: TGCAGTGTTAGAGGTTTGCGGGCTTCCAACTACGAGCAGTACTTC.

This clonotype was seen more than once but under ten times. Relative to the germline gene, one junction end is altered; a read error may explain this. J is TRBJ2-3 and V is TRBV20-1, with D possibly TRBD2 on 6 matching bases. The germline gives CDR1 DFQATT, CDR2 SNEGSKA (reference sequence). The CDR3 covers 15 residues. This CDR3 is CNARDASVPTDTQYF. CDR3 in DNA: TGCAATGCTAGAGACGCTAGCGTCCCCACAGATACGCAGTATTTT.

The chain uses TRBV6-6 and TRBJ2-7; 10 nucleotides match TRBD1. V gave up 6 bases and J gave up 6 bases; unmatched junction bases: 8. The CDR3 totals 14 residues. The germline gives CDR1 MNHNY, CDR2 SVGAGI (reference sequence). The CDR3 reads CASSMTGGAPEQYF. The CDR3, as DNA: TGTGCCAGCAGCATGACAGGGGGCGCTCCCGAGCAGTACTTC.

The chain is built from TRBV6-5 and TRBJ1-6; D is ambiguous. This CDR3 has 12 amino acids. Germline CDR1 is MNHEY and CDR2 is SVGAGI. Deletions cut 10 bases from V and 9 bases from J, with 13 bases between. For the CDR3, the DNA is TGTGCCAACATACAATCGGGTTCACCCCTCCACTTT. Amino acid sequence: CANIQSGSPLHF.

The table lists this clonotype with a count of one. The CDR3 end shows no conserved phenylalanine or tryptophan, and so a read error is likely. This sequence joins TRBV6-5 and TRBJ1-1; maybe TRBD1 (5 bases). The CDR3 totals 13 residues. Germline CDR1 MNHEY, CDR2 SVGAGI. The CDR3 nucleotides read TGTGCAAGCAGAATGACAGAGGACACTGAAGCTTTCATT. Translating it yields CASRMTEDTEAFI.

The chain couples TRBV20-1 to TRBJ2-1; 9 positions match TRBD2. Trimming removed 8 bases from V and 3 bases from J; junction bases left unmatched: 23. The CDR3 sequence is 19 residues long. CDR1 and CDR2 (germline): DFQATT, SNEGSKA (reference sequence). The CDR3 loop reads CSSTTPGLADSVHYNEQFF. CDR3 sequence (DNA): TGCAGTTCTACCACTCCGGGACTAGCCGACTCTGTACACTACAATGAGCAGTTCTTC.

In regard to this clonotype: An end of the junction does not agree with germline; a read error may underlie this. The chain couples TRBV12-3 or TRBV12-4 to TRBJ1-1, with TRBD1 matching over 8 bases. CDR3 size: 14 residues. CDR3: CASKGRGRDTEAFF. CDR3 sequence (DNA): TGTGCAAGCAAGGGCAGGGGGCGCGACACTGAAGCTTTCTTT.

Details on this clonotype: This could be a read error, since a much larger clone is one nucleotide away. The J gene is TRBJ1-2, the V gene TRBV12-3 or TRBV12-4; tentatively, D is TRBD1 (5 bases). Deletions cut 3 bases from V and 6 bases from J, with 11 bases between. This CDR3 contains 13 residues. This CDR3 reads CASSLSGENGYTF. Here the CDR3 DNA reads TGTGCCAGCAGTTTGTCGGGGGAAAATGGCTACACCTTC.

Concerning this clonotype: An end of the junction does not agree with germline; a read error may underlie this. The V call is TRBV11-3, the J call TRBJ2-7; D could derive from TRBD1 or TRBD2 (5 bases each). This CDR3 is 14 amino acids long. CDR1 and CDR2 from the germline V gene are SGHNT and YENEEA. CDR3 in DNA: TGTGCCACTAGCTTCCAGGGCCCGATATACGAGCATTACTTC. Translation gives CATSFQGPIYEHYF.

The chain joins TRBV6-5 to TRBJ1-6; TRBD1 matches 9 bases. This CDR3 is built from 14 residues. J gave up 8 bases and V 7 bases, and 6 bases lay outside the gene matches. Germline V gives CDR1 MNHEY, CDR2 SVGAGI. CDR3 coding DNA: TGTGCCAGCACCCAGAGACAGGGGGATTCACCCCTCCACTTT. This translates into CASTQRQGDSPLHF.

As to this clonotype: With a much larger clone just one base away, this may be a read error. The V and J genes are TRBV20-1 and TRBJ2-1, with 10 nucleotides matching TRBD2. The V gene's germline CDR1 is DFQATT and CDR2 SNEGSKA (reference sequence). J lost 15 bases, V lost 0 bases, and 11 bases had no gene match. The CDR3 has 14 residues. CDR3 amino acids: CSARDTSGVGLLFF. CDR3 DNA: TGCAGTGCTAGAGATACTAGCGGGGTGGGTCTCCTGTTCTTC.

This clonotype showed up many times. The chain has TRBV6-5 and TRBJ2-7; D unresolved. This CDR3 has 15 amino acids. Trimming removed 1 base from V and 6 bases from J, with 16 bases in between. CDR1 is MNHEY and CDR2 is SVGAGI in the germline V gene. DNA for the CDR3: TGTGCCAGCAGTTACTGCCAAGGTCGCACTTGCGAGCAGTACTTC. Translation: CASSYCQGRTCEQYF.

This clonotype was recorded at least ten times. This chain joins TRBV5-6 and TRBJ1-1, with 10 nucleotides matching TRBD1. V trimming: 4 bases; J trimming: 0 bases; junction bases outside the gene matches: 6. There are 16 residues in the CDR3. The germline CDR1 and CDR2 sequences are SGHDT and YYEEEE. CDR3 amino acids: CASSLDRGQLNTEAFF. The CDR3 DNA is TGTGCCAGCAGCCTAGACAGGGGGCAGCTGAACACTGAAGCTTTCTTT.

This clonotype was recorded a few times. Mismatch with germline at one junction end may stem from a read error. The rearrangement links TRBV6-1 to TRBJ2-7; 12 nucleotides agree with TRBD2. This CDR3 region has 19 residues. Germline V gene sequence: CDR1 MNHNS, CDR2 SASEGT. The CDR3 is CVSTMRASGRVRSSYEQYF. The CDR3 DNA reads as TGTGTCAGCACCATGAGGGCTAGCGGGAGGGTCCGTTCCTCCTACGAGCAATACTTC.

Of note for this clonotype: A junction boundary mismatches the germline segment, possibly from a read error. J is TRBJ2-3 and V is TRBV7-9; tentatively, D is TRBD1 (5 bases). The CDR3 extends over 12 amino acids. CDR1 and CDR2 (germline): SEHNR, FQNEAQ (reference sequence). The CDR3 sequence is CASSFITGTQYF. DNA for the CDR3: TGTGCCAGCAGCTTTATCACAGGTACGCAGTATTTT.

This clonotype was counted only a few times. A clone one base away is much larger, so this may be a read error. This rearrangement joins TRBV12-3 or TRBV12-4 to TRBJ1-1; D unresolved. The CDR3 loop spans 13 amino acids. The CDR3 here is CASSLAEGFSALF. Written as DNA, the CDR3 is TGTGCCAGCAGTTTGGCGGAAGGGTTTTCGGCTCTCTTT.

As regards this clonotype: One junction end does not reproduce the germline sequence, and a read error may be involved. V and J are TRBV29-1 and TRBJ2-5; D is unresolved. The CDR3 has 15 amino acids. Germline-derived CDR1 and CDR2 are SQVTM and ANQGSEA. CDR3 loop: CSFERLGLPQETQYF. CDR3 nucleotide sequence: TGCAGCTTTGAAAGGCTGGGTCTACCTCAAGAGACCCAGTACTTC. Supplemented by reference TRBV29-1 and TRBJ2-5, the full variable domain reads SAVISQKPSRDICQRGTSLTIQCQVDSQVTMMFWYRQQPGQSLTLIATANQGSEATYESGFVIDKFPISRPNLTFSTLTVSNMSPEDSSIYLCSFERLGLPQETQYFGPGTRLLVL.

This clonotype was found many times. The chain recombines TRBV7-9 with TRBJ2-7, with D possibly TRBD1 on 6 matching bases. The ends were cut back, 5 bases at V and 6 bases at J, with 11 bases in the middle. The CDR3 totals 12 residues. CDR1 and CDR2 from the germline V gene are SEHNR and FQNEAQ (reference sequence). The DNA of the CDR3 is TGTGCCAGCAGCATCTCAGGGGTCGAGCAGTACTTC. This gives the protein CASSISGVEQYF.

This clonotype appeared a single time. Given a much more abundant clone one base away, this may be a read error. This chain links TRBV4-1 with TRBJ2-2; D is uncertain. V lost 1 base to trimming and J lost 10 bases, with 16 bases between them. The CDR3 runs to 15 residues. Germline CDR1 reads MGHRA; CDR2 reads YSYEKL. The CDR3 is CASSQGQGPAVELFF. CDR3 DNA sequence: TGCGCCAGCAGCCAAGGGCAAGGACCCGCCGTGGAGCTGTTTTTT.